The 19 T cell receptor beta chains presented below share a single source sample, sequenced in a study of cytomegalovirus exposure and HLA in healthy donors (dated by TCRdb to about 2017). The protocol used for the library was the immunoSEQ multiplex PCR assay. For the multiplex PCR, a mixture combining 60 forward primers for TCR Vbeta segments and 13 reverse primers for TCR Jbeta segments was used. TCRdb re-hosts the immuneACCESS table, in-frame sequences only. Its copies lack some clones; in the studies checked, an unresolved V gene accounts for under half of them, and the cause for the rest is not known. The sample profile shows 85,000 to 120,000 clones; around 60% of them were found once. About 4.3% of the sample goes to the ten largest clones. The sample taken for sequencing was PBMCs. These receptors were taken from a human donor in good health.

The chain links TRBV19 to TRBJ1-4, with TRBD1 identical over 11 bases. Germline CDR1 reads LNHDA; CDR2 reads SQIVND (reference sequence). The junction had 9 bases not matched to a gene; V was cut back by 9 bases and J by 0 bases. The CDR3 loop spans 17 amino acids. CDR3 residues: CASSKRTGGATNEKLFF. CDR3 DNA: TGTGCCAGCTCCAAGAGGACAGGGGGCGCAACTAATGAAAAACTGTTTTTT.

The chain is built from TRBV6-6 and TRBJ2-1; TRBD2 might be the D (5 bases). This CDR3 is 14 amino acids long. V gave up 8 bases and J gave up 7 bases, with 18 bases separating them. Per germline, CDR1 MNHNY and CDR2 SVGAGI (reference sequence). The DNA of the CDR3 is TGTGCCAGCGAGGCCTTGGAAGGGAGAAATGAGCAGTTCTTC. Residues: CASEALEGRNEQFF.

The gene calls are TRBV6-1 and TRBJ2-1; no firm D call. CDR1 and CDR2 (germline): MNHNS, SASEGT. CDR3 length equals 15 residues. Trimming cost V 3 bases and J 6 bases, with 15 bases left between them. The CDR3 here is CASSEGRVGTNEQFF. For the CDR3, the DNA is TGTGCCAGCAGTGAGGGCCGCGTAGGTACCAATGAGCAGTTCTTC.

The CDR3 DNA is TGCAGCGCGGGGGGGGACGGGAGTGAAGCTTTCTTT. It translates to CSAGGDGSEAFF. The chain combines TRBV29-1 with TRBJ1-1; D may be TRBD1 (5 bases). The germline V and J ends were trimmed by 7 bases and 7 bases, with 16 bases remaining between them. The CDR3 sequence is 12 residues long. Germline lookup yields CDR1 SQVTM and CDR2 ANQGSEA.

The V and J genes are TRBV28 and TRBJ1-1; possible D gene TRBD1, 5 bases. The CDR3 covers 15 residues. Germline V gives CDR1 MDHEN, CDR2 SYDVKM. The V and J ends lost 6 bases and 4 bases respectively, with 18 bases between them. This CDR3 is CASSPPRGVGTEAFF. CDR3 DNA sequence: TGTGCCAGCAGCCCACCTCGGGGGGTGGGCACTGAAGCTTTCTTT. Complete variable domain (other parts from reference TRBV28 and TRBJ1-1): DVKVTQSSRYLVKRTGEKVFLECVQDMDHENMFWYRQDPGLGLRLIYFSYDVKMKEKGDIPEGYSVSREKKERFSLILESASTNQTSMYLCASSPPRGVGTEAFFGQGTRLTVV.

This clone has only one observation. This chain's CDR3 is CASSLAGQREKYF. The CDR3 nucleotides read TGTGCCAGCAGCTTAGCTGGACAGAGAGAAAAGTACTTC. This chain links TRBV7-9 with TRBJ2-4, with D possibly matching TRBD1 (6 bases). Trimming removed 0 bases from V and 14 bases from J, with 14 bases in between. CDR1 and CDR2 (germline): SEHNR, FQNEAQ (reference sequence). The CDR3 contains 13 residues.

This clone has just one count. V and J are TRBV4-1 and TRBJ2-7; 9 bases line up with TRBD1. Germline values: CDR1 MGHRA, CDR2 YSYEKL. V shed 4 bases and J 5 bases; nucleotides not matched to a gene: 9. The CDR3 is 15 residues long. The CDR3 DNA reads as TGCGCCAGCAGCCCCCTCCTGGGACAGGGTCACGAGCAGTACTTC. Its protein product is CASSPLLGQGHEQYF.

V usage is TRBV28 and J usage is TRBJ1-1; tentatively, D is TRBD1 (6 bases). Germline V gene data show CDR1 as MDHEN and CDR2 as SYDVKM. Trimming removed 5 bases at V and 1 base at J, with 14 bases between. The CDR3 spans 15 residues. The CDR3 spells CASSPRTAGNTEAFF. DNA of the CDR3: TGTGCCAGCAGTCCTCGGACAGCCGGGAACACTGAAGCTTTCTTT.

The chain uses TRBV6-1 and TRBJ2-7, with 10 bases identical to TRBD2. CDR1 and CDR2 from the germline V gene are MNHNS and SASEGT. This CDR3 spans 18 amino acids. Trimming took 2 bases from V and 4 from J; bases not matched to a gene: 14. This chain's CDR3 is CASSERAGELAGFYEQYF. In DNA form, the CDR3 reads TGTGCCAGCAGTGAACGGGCCGGAGAACTAGCGGGGTTTTACGAGCAGTACTTC.

In this sample, this clone turned up a few times. This chain connects TRBV28 to TRBJ2-2, with D perhaps matching TRBD1 (6 bases). CDR1 is MDHEN and CDR2 is SYDVKM in the germline V gene. V was cut by 3 bases and J by 11 bases, with 10 bases left in between. This CDR3 has 12 amino acids. DNA for the CDR3: TGTGCCAGCAGTTTTCGACAGGATGAGCTGTTTTTT. This translates into CASSFRQDELFF.

In this sample, this clone turned up a few times. The genes are TRBV4-1 and TRBJ1-1, with TRBD1 identical over 7 bases. Per the germline V gene, CDR1 is MGHRA and CDR2 is YSYEKL. The CDR3 loop spans 15 amino acids. The J segment lost 3 bases and the V segment lost 2 bases, leaving 6 bases of the junction unmatched. This chain's CDR3 is CASSQQTGLYTEAFF. CDR3 nucleotides: TGCGCCAGCAGCCAACAGACAGGGCTCTACACTGAAGCTTTCTTT.

J is TRBJ2-1 and V is TRBV30, with TRBD2 matching 12 bases. Germline V CDR1 and CDR2: GTSNPN, SVGIG (reference sequence). Germline trimming cut 3 bases from V and 7 bases from J; bases unmatched to any gene: 7. There are 15 residues in the CDR3. CDR3 residues: CAWSRLAGVQNEQFF. CDR3 coding DNA: TGTGCCTGGAGCCGACTAGCGGGAGTTCAGAATGAGCAGTTCTTC.

This clone was counted a single time. The chain carries TRBV30 and TRBJ2-7, with D possibly matching TRBD1 (5 bases). Trimming took 7 bases from V and 5 from J, leaving 15 bases between them. Germline-derived CDR1 and CDR2 are GTSNPN and SVGIG (reference sequence). The CDR3 runs to 12 residues. CDR3 in DNA: TGTGCCTTATGGTGGGGCCAAGACGAGCAGTACTTC. Amino acid sequence: CALWWGQDEQYF.

The chain uses TRBV27 and TRBJ1-1, with 7 bases aligning to TRBD1. This CDR3 has 14 residues. The germline gives CDR1 MNHEY, CDR2 SMNVEV (reference sequence). Trimming removed 6 bases from V and 0 bases from J; junction bases left unmatched: 4. The CDR3 bases are TGTGCCAGCAGGAAGACAGGGTTGAACACTGAAGCTTTCTTT. Encoded protein: CASRKTGLNTEAFF.

The table lists this clone with a few counts. The CDR3, as DNA: TGTGCCAGCAGTGTCGGGCTAGCGGGCGCCAATGAGCAGTTCTTC. It is translated as CASSVGLAGANEQFF. This chain connects TRBV2 to TRBJ2-1, with TRBD2 identical over 8 bases. With 4 bases clipped from V and 6 bases from J, the junction kept 8 bases outside the gene matches. Germline CDR1 SNHLY, CDR2 FYNNEI. The CDR3 loop spans 15 amino acids.

A few counts support this clone. The rearrangement links TRBV5-1 to TRBJ2-3, with 8 bases aligning to TRBD2. V lost 0 bases and J lost 3; bases outside the gene matches: 0. The CDR3 runs to 14 residues. CDR1 is SGHRS and CDR2 is YFSETQ in the germline V gene. The chain's CDR3 is CASSLGLATDTQYF. In DNA, the CDR3 is TGCGCCAGCAGCTTGGGACTAGCGACAGATACGCAGTATTTT.

The chain joins TRBV7-6 to TRBJ2-1; possible D gene TRBD2, 5 bases. Trimming cost V 2 bases and J 10 bases, with 6 bases left between them. Germline CDR1 SGHVS, CDR2 FNYEAQ. This CDR3 is built from 11 residues. The CDR3 nucleotides are TGTGCCAGCAGCTTAAGAGGGGAGCAGTTCTTC. This sequence encodes CASSLRGEQFF.

This clone appeared a single time. V gene TRBV5-1 combines with J gene TRBJ2-7, with a weak D call TRBD2 (6 bases). V lost 2 bases, J lost 2 bases, and 11 bases lay in between. This CDR3 comprises 14 residues. CDR1 and CDR2 (germline): SGHRS, YFSETQ. CDR3 region: CASSFGGWPYEQYF. CDR3 nucleotides: TGCGCCAGCAGCTTTGGGGGGTGGCCCTACGAGCAGTACTTC.

The chain is built from TRBV12-5 and TRBJ2-7; D possibly corresponds to TRBD2 (6 bases). This CDR3 has 15 residues. In germline, CDR1 is LGHNT, CDR2 FRNRAP. Trimming shortened V by 5 bases and J by 4 bases, and 18 bases separated the two germline ends. CDR3 amino acids: CASGAARRAGYEQYF. CDR3 nucleotide sequence: TGTGCTAGTGGTGCAGCAAGGAGGGCTGGGTACGAGCAGTACTTC.